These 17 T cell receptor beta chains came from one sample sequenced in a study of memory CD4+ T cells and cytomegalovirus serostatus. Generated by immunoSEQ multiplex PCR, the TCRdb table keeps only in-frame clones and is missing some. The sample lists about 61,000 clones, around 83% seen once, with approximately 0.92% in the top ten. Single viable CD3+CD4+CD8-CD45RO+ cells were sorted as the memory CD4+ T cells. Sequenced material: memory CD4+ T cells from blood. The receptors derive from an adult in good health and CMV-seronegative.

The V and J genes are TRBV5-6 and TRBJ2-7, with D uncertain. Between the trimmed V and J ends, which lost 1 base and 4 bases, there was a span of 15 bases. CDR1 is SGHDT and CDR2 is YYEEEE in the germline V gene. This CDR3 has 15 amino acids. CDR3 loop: CASSLWSISTYEQYF. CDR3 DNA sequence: TGTGCCAGCAGCTTGTGGTCCATTTCGACTTACGAGCAGTACTTC. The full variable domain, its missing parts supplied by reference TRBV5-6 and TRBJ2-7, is DAGVTQSPTHLIKTRGQQVTLRCSPKSGHDTVSWYQQALGQGPQFIFQYYEEEERQRGNFPDRFSGHQFPNYSSELNVNALLLGDSALYLCASSLWSISTYEQYFGPGTRLTVT.

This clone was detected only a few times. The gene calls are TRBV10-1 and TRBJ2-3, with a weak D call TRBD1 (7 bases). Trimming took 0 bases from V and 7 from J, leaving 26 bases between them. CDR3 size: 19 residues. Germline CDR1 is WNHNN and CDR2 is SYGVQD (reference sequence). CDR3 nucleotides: TGCGCCAGCAGTGAGTCCGCAGGGGGGCCAGCGGAAATTGGCTATACGCAGTATTTT. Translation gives CASSESAGGPAEIGYTQYF.

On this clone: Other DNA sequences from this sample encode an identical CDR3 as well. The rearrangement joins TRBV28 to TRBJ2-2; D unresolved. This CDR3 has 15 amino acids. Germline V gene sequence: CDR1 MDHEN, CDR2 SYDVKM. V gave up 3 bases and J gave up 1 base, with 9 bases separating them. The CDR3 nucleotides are TGTGCCAGCAGTTTCGGTACCCTGAACACCGGGGAGCTGTTTTTT. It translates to CASSFGTLNTGELFF.

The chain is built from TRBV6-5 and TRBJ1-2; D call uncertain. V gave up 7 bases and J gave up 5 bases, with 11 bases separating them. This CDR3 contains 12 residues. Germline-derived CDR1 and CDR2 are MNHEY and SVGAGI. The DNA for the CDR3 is TGTGCCAGCATTTCACAAAATTATGGCTACACCTTC. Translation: CASISQNYGYTF.

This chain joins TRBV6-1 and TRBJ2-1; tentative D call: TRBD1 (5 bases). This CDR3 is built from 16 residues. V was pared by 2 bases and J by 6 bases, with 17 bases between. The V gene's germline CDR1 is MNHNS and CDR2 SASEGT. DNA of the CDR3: TGTGCCAGCAGTGAATTCCCAGCTCTTAGGGGCAATGAGCAGTTCTTC. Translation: CASSEFPALRGNEQFF.

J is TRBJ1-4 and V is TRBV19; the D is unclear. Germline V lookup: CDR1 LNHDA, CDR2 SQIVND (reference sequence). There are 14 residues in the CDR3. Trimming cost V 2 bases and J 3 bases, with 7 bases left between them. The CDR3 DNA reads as TGTGCCAGTAGTATATCCCTCGCTAATGAAAAACTGTTTTTT. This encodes CASSISLANEKLFF.

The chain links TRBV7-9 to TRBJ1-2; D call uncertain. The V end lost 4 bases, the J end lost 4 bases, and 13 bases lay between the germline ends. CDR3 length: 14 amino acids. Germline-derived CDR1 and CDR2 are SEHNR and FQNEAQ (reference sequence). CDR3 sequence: CASSSPVESYGYTF. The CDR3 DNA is TGTGCCAGCAGCTCTCCTGTAGAGAGCTATGGCTACACCTTC.

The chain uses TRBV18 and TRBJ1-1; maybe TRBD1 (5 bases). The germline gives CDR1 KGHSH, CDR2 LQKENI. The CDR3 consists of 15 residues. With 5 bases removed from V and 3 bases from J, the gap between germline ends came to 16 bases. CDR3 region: CASSFSGLGYTEAFF. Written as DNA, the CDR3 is TGTGCCAGCTCATTCTCAGGGCTCGGGTACACTGAAGCTTTCTTT. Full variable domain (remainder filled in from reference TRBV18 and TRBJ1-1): NAGVMQNPRHLVRRRGQEARLRCSPMKGHSHVYWYRQLPEEGLKFMVYLQKENIIDESGMPKERFSAEFPKEGPSILRIQQVVRGDSAAYFCASSFSGLGYTEAFFGQGTRLTVV.

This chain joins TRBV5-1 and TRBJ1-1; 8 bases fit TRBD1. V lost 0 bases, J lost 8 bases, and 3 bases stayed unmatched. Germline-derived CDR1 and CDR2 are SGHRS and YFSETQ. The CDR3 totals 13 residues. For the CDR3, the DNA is TGCGCCAGCAGCTTGGGACAGGGGCTGGAAGCTTTCTTT. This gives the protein CASSLGQGLEAFF.

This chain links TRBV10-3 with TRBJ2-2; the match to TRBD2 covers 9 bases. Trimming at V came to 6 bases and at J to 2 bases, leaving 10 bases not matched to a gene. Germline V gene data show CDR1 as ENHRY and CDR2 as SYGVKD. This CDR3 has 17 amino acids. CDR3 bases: TGTGCCATCAGCTGGGGGCTAGCGGGGCTCAACACCGGGGAGCTGTTTTTT. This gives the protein CAISWGLAGLNTGELFF.

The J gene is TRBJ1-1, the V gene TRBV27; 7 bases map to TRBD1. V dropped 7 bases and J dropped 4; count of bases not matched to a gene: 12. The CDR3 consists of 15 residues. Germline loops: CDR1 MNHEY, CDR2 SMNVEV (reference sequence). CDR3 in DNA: TGTGCCAGCATCCCCAGGGGACAGATGGCCACTGAAGCTTTCTTT. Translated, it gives CASIPRGQMATEAFF.

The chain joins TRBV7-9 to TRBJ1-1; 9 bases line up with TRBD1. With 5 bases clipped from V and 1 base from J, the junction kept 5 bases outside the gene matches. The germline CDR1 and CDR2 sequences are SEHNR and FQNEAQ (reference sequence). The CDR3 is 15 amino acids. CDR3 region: CASSGDRGSNTEAFF. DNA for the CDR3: TGTGCCAGCAGCGGCGACAGGGGGTCGAACACTGAAGCTTTCTTT.

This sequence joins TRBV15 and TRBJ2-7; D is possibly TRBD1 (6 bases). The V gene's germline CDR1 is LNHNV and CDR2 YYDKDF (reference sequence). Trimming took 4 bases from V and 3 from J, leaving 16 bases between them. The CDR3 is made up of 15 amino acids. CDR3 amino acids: CATSIDKGVLYEQYF. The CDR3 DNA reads TGTGCCACCAGCATTGATAAGGGGGTCCTCTACGAGCAGTACTTC.

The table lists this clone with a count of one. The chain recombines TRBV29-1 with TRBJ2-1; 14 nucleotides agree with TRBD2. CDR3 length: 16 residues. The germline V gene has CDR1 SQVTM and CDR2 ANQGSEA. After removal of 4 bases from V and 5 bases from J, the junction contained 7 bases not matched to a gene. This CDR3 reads CSVGMGGLAGDNEQFF. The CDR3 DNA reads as TGCAGCGTTGGCATGGGGGGACTAGCGGGAGACAATGAGCAGTTCTTC.

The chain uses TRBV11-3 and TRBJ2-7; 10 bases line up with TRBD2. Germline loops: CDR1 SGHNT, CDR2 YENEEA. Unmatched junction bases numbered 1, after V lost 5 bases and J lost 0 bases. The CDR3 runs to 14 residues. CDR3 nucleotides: TGTGCCAGCAGCCGGACTAGCGGCTCCTACGAGCAGTACTTC. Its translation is CASSRTSGSYEQYF.

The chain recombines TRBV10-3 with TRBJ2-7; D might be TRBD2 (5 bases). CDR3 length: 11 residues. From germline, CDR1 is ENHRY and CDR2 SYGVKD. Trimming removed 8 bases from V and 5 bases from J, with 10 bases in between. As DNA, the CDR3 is TGTGCCATCGCTTCGACTAACGAGCAGTACTTC. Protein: CAIASTNEQYF.

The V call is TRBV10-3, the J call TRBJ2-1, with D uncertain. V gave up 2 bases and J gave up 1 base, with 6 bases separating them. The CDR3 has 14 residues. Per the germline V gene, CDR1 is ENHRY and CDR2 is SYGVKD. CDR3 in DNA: TGTGCCATCAGTGAGGACTTTTCCTACAATGAGCAGTTCTTC. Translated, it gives CAISEDFSYNEQFF.